Following are 17 T cell receptor beta chains from one sample sequenced in a study of Ad26.COV2.S vaccination and SARS-CoV-2 variants. Sample treatment: roughly 20 received Ad26.COV2.S at low or high dose, single or two shots; roughly five received placebo; per-sample allocation not given. Day 63 after the first injection of vaccine or placebo was the sampling time. Sequencing used immunoSEQ multiplex PCR; TCRdb keeps in-frame clones, though not all of them. The sample contains 320,000 or so clones, 85% to 90% of which appear only once. Sequenced material: peripheral blood, taken in a trial of Ad26.COV2.S vaccine versus placebo. These receptors originate from a person aged 18-65 years who received the Ad26.COV2.S COVID-19 vaccine or a placebo.

The chain recombines TRBV18 with TRBJ1-1, with D possibly being TRBD1 (5 bases). Germline CDR1 and CDR2: KGHSH and LQKENI. The V gene lost 1 base and the J gene lost 5 bases, with 17 bases spanning the gap. This CDR3 has 16 amino acids. The CDR3 region has the DNA TGTGCCAGCTCACCACTGTCGGGGCCAGGGAGAACTGAAGCTTTCTTT. The encoded protein is CASSPLSGPGRTEAFF.

The gene calls are TRBV12-3 or TRBV12-4 and TRBJ1-1; D remains ambiguous. The length of the CDR3 is 13 residues. The V gene lost 3 bases and the J gene lost 1 base, with 6 bases spanning the gap. CDR3 bases: TGTGCCAGCAGTTTTCATACGAACACTGAAGCTTTCTTT. Its protein is CASSFHTNTEAFF.

This chain joins TRBV27 and TRBJ2-1, with 7 bases identical to TRBD2. The CDR3 covers 16 residues. Trimming at V came to 0 bases and at J to 1 base, leaving 3 bases not matched to a gene. Germline V gene lookup returns CDR1 MNHEY and CDR2 SMNVEV (reference sequence). CDR3 amino acids: CASSLSAGDSYNEQFF. Written as DNA, the CDR3 is TGTGCCAGCAGTTTATCCGCGGGGGATTCCTACAATGAGCAGTTCTTC.

This chain joins TRBV7-2 and TRBJ2-1; TRBD2 is a possible D gene (7 bases). The V and J ends lost 0 bases and 2 bases respectively, with 17 bases between them. CDR1 and CDR2 (germline): SGHTA, FQGNSA. The CDR3 runs 18 residues. Here the CDR3 reads CASSLAYLGGATYNEQFF. CDR3 nucleotide sequence: TGTGCCAGCAGCTTAGCATACTTGGGGGGGGCTACCTACAATGAGCAGTTCTTC.

The J gene is TRBJ1-1, the V gene TRBV29-1, with a weak D call TRBD1 (6 bases). Looked up from germline, CDR1 is SQVTM and CDR2 is ANQGSEA. The CDR3 length is 17 residues. Deletions cut 0 bases from V and 0 bases from J, with 17 bases between. The CDR3 nucleotides are TGCAGCGTTGAAGATATCGTACAGGGTCGGATGAACACTGAAGCTTTCTTT. The encoded protein is CSVEDIVQGRMNTEAFF.

The chain combines TRBV3-1 (or the pseudogene TRBV3-2) with TRBJ1-2; D is undetermined. The V end was cut by 5 bases, the J end by 1 base, with 2 bases between. The CDR3 is 11 amino acids. Germline assignment: CDR1 LGHDT and CDR2 YNNKEL (reference sequence). The CDR3 sequence is CASSYNYGYTF. The DNA for the CDR3 is TGTGCCAGCAGCTATAACTATGGCTACACCTTC.

The chain employs TRBV7-9 and TRBJ1-1, with unresolved D. The germline gives CDR1 SEHNR, CDR2 FQNEAQ (reference sequence). Trimming removed 3 bases from V and 1 base from J, with 9 bases in between. CDR3 size: 14 residues. CDR3 bases: TGTGCCAGCAGCTTGCGCGTACAGAACACTGAAGCTTTCTTT. This translates into CASSLRVQNTEAFF.

This clone appeared once. The chain has TRBV7-9 and TRBJ2-1, with a weak D call TRBD2 (6 bases). The germline V and J ends were trimmed by 4 bases and 0 bases, with 16 bases remaining between them. Germline assignment: CDR1 SEHNR and CDR2 FQNEAQ (reference sequence). The CDR3 is 17 residues long. The chain's CDR3 is CASSSNLAVSSYNEQFF. Here the CDR3 DNA reads TGTGCCAGCAGCTCGAACTTAGCGGTGAGCTCCTACAATGAGCAGTTCTTC.

This sequence joins TRBV11-2 and TRBJ2-3; D is perhaps TRBD1 (5 bases). Looked up from germline, CDR1 is SGHAT and CDR2 is FQNNGV. The CDR3 runs to 15 residues. V lost 5 bases and J 7 bases, leaving 19 bases between the germline ends. The CDR3 reads CASSPVTEESNTQYF. The DNA for the CDR3 is TGTGCCAGCAGCCCAGTGACAGAGGAATCGAATACGCAGTATTTT.

CDR3 residues: CASSLWGQDGYTF. The DNA for the CDR3 is TGCGCCAGCAGCCTATGGGGTCAGGATGGCTACACCTTC. The chain links TRBV5-1 to TRBJ1-2; no firm D call. V was shortened by 4 bases and J by 6 bases, with 13 bases between the two germline ends. The CDR3 sequence is 13 residues long. The V gene's germline CDR1 is SGHRS and CDR2 YFSETQ. The complete variable domain, with remaining parts taken from reference TRBV5-1 and TRBJ1-2, reads KAGVTQTPRYLIKTRGQQVTLSCSPISGHRSVSWYQQTPGQGLQFLFEYFSETQRNKGNFPGRFSGRQFSNSRSEMNVSTLELGDSALYLCASSLWGQDGYTFGSGTRLTVV.

V and J are TRBV5-5 and TRBJ1-3, with 7 bases that match TRBD1. The CDR3 contains 15 residues. The germline gives CDR1 SGHKS, CDR2 YYEKEE (reference sequence). With V trimmed by 4 bases and J by 3 bases, 7 bases remained unmatched. The CDR3 region has the DNA TGTGCCAGCAGCCCCTCAGGGGGATTTGGAAACACCATATATTTT. Residues: CASSPSGGFGNTIYF. Full variable domain (rest looked up from reference TRBV5-5 and TRBJ1-3): DAGVTQSPTHLIKTRGQQVTLRCSPISGHKSVSWYQQVLGQGPQFIFQYYEKEERGRGNFPDRFSARQFPNYSSELNVNALLLGDSALYLCASSPSGGFGNTIYFGEGSWLTVV.

This clone was observed a single time. The rearrangement uses TRBV3-1 (or the pseudogene TRBV3-2) and TRBJ2-1; tentatively, D is TRBD1 or TRBD2 (5 bases each). V was pared by 4 bases and J by 6 bases, with 16 bases between. Per germline, CDR1 LGHDT and CDR2 YNNKEL (reference sequence). The CDR3 totals 15 residues. CDR3 loop: CASSRGTSLGNEQFF. The CDR3 coding sequence is TGTGCCAGCAGCCGAGGGACCTCCTTAGGCAATGAGCAGTTCTTC.

V gene TRBV4-1 combines with J gene TRBJ1-2; D is unresolved. CDR3 length: 13 residues. Trimming took 3 bases from V and 0 from J, leaving 5 bases between them. From germline, CDR1 is MGHRA and CDR2 YSYEKL. CDR3: CASSQVANYGYTF. The CDR3, as DNA: TGCGCCAGCAGCCAGGTAGCTAACTATGGCTACACCTTC.

The V call is TRBV14, the J call TRBJ1-1; D is unclear. The CDR3 contains 16 residues. The V end was cut by 4 bases, the J end by 5 bases, with 20 bases between. The germline gives CDR1 SGHDN, CDR2 FVKESK. The CDR3 sequence is CASSPWLRERKTEAFF. The CDR3 nucleotides are TGTGCCAGCAGCCCCTGGTTAAGAGAGAGGAAAACTGAAGCTTTCTTT. Together with reference TRBV14 and TRBJ1-1, the CDR3 gives the full variable domain: EAGVTQFPSHSVIEKGQTVTLRCDPISGHDNLYWYRRVMGKEIKFLLHFVKESKQDESGMPNNRFLAERTGGTYSTLKVQPAELEDSGVYFCASSPWLRERKTEAFFGQGTRLTVV.

The chain has TRBV9 and TRBJ2-2; TRBD2 agrees at 12 bases. The V gene's germline CDR1 is SGDLS and CDR2 YYNGEE. Trimming at V came to 2 bases and at J to 4 bases, leaving 0 bases not matched to a gene. The CDR3 contains 15 residues. CDR3 sequence reads: CASSVGLAGTGELFF. CDR3 nucleotides: TGTGCCAGCAGCGTGGGACTAGCGGGCACCGGGGAGCTGTTTTTT.

The rearrangement uses TRBV4-3 and TRBJ1-5; the D is unclear. Germline assignment: CDR1 LGHNA and CDR2 YSLEER. V dropped 0 bases and J dropped 3 bases, with 9 bases sitting between them. The CDR3 runs to 15 residues. The CDR3 region has the DNA TGCGCCAGCAGCCAAGACTTGAGTCCCAATCAGCCCCAGCATTTT. It translates to CASSQDLSPNQPQHF.

This clone has more than one count but fewer than ten. The rearrangement links TRBV5-4 to TRBJ1-6; D gene ambiguous. This CDR3 contains 14 residues. CDR1 and CDR2 (germline): SGHNT, YYREEE (reference sequence). V shed 6 bases and J shed 7 bases, with 14 bases lying between them. CDR3 protein: CASKSDFGNSPLHF. In DNA, the CDR3 is TGTGCCAGCAAATCGGATTTCGGGAATTCACCCCTCCACTTT.